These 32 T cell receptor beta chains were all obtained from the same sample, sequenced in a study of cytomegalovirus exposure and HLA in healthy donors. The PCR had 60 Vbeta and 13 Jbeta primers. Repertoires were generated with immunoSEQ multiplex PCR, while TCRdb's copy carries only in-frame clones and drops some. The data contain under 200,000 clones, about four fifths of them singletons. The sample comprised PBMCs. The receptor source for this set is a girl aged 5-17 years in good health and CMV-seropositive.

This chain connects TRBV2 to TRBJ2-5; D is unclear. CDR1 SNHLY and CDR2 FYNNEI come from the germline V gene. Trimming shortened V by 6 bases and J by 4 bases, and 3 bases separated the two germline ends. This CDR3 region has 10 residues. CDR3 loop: CASSVETQYF. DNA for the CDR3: TGTGCCAGCAGCGTAGAGACCCAGTACTTC.

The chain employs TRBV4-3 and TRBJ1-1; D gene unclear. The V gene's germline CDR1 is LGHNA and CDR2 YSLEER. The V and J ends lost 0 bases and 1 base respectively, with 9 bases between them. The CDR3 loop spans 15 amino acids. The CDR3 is CASSQEVEENTEAFF. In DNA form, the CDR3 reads TGCGCCAGCAGCCAAGAGGTTGAGGAGAACACTGAAGCTTTCTTT.

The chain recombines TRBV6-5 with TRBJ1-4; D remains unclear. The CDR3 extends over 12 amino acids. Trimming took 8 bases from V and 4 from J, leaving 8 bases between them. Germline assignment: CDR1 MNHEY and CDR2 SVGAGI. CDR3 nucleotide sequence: TGTGCCAGCTCCGGTTATAATGAAAAACTGTTTTTT. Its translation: CASSGYNEKLFF.

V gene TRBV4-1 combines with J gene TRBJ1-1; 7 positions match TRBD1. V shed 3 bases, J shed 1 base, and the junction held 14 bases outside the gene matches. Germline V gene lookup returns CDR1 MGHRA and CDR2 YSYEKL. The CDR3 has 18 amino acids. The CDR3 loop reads CASSQDPGTAASNTEAFF. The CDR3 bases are TGCGCCAGCAGCCAGGACCCCGGGACAGCTGCTTCGAACACTGAAGCTTTCTTT.

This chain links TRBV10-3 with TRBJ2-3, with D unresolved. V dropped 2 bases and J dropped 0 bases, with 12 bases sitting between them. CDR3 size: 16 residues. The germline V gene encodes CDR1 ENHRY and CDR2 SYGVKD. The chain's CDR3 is CAISEVDARSTDTQYF. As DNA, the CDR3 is TGTGCCATCAGTGAGGTTGACGCGAGGAGCACAGATACGCAGTATTTT.

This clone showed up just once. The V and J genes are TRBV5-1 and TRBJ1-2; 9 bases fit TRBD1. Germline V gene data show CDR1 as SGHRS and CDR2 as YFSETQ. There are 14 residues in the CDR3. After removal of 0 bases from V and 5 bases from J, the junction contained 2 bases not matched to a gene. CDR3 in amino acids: CASSLDGTGYGYTF. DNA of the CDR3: TGCGCCAGCAGCTTGGATGGGACAGGGTATGGCTACACCTTC. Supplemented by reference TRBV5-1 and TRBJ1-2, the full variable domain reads KAGVTQTPRYLIKTRGQQVTLSCSPISGHRSVSWYQQTPGQGLQFLFEYFSETQRNKGNFPGRFSGRQFSNSRSEMNVSTLELGDSALYLCASSLDGTGYGYTFGSGTRLTVV.

The CDR3 loop is CASSLADRDEETQYF. In DNA, the CDR3 is TGTGCCAGCAGTTTAGCCGACAGGGACGAAGAGACCCAGTACTTC. The chain combines TRBV28 with TRBJ2-5, with 7 bases that match TRBD1. J gave up 3 bases and V 2 bases, and 6 bases lay outside the gene matches. Germline CDR1 reads MDHEN; CDR2 reads SYDVKM. The CDR3 is 15 residues long.

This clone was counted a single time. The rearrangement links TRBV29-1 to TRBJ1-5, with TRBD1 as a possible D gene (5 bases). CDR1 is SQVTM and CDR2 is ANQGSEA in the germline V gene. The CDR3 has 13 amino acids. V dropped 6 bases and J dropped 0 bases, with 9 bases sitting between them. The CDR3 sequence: CSVQEYSNQPQHF. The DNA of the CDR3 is TGCAGCGTACAGGAGTATAGCAATCAGCCCCAGCATTTT.

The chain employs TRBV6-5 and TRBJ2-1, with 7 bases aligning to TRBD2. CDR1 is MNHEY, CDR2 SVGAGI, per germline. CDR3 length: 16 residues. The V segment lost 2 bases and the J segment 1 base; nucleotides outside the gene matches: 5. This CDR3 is CASSYLAGRSYNEQFF. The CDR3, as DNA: TGTGCCAGCAGTTACCTCGCCGGGAGGTCCTACAATGAGCAGTTCTTC.

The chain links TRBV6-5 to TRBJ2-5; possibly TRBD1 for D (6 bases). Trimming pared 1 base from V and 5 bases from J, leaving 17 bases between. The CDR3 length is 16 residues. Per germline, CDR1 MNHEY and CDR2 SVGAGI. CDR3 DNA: TGTGCCAGCAGTTACTTTGGTACAGGGAAATGGGAGACCCAGTACTTC. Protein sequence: CASSYFGTGKWETQYF.

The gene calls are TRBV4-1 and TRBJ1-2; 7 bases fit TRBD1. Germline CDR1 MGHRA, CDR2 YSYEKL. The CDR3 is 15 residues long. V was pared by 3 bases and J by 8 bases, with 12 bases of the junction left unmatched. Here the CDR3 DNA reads TGCGCCAGCAGCCAGCCCTTGGCAGGGGGAGAGGGCTACACCTTC. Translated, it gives CASSQPLAGGEGYTF.

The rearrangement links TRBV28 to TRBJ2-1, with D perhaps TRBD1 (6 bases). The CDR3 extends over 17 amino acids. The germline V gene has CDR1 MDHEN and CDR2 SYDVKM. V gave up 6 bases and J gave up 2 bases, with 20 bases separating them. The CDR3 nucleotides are TGTGCCAGCAGCTTTACCCTTCGACAGGCTACCTACAATGAGCAGTTCTTC. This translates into CASSFTLRQATYNEQFF.

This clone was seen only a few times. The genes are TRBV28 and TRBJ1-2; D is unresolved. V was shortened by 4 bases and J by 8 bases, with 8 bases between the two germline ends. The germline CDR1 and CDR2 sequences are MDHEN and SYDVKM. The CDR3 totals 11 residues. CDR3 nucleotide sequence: TGTGCCAGCAGTTATGTAGAGGGCTACACCTTC. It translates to CASSYVEGYTF.

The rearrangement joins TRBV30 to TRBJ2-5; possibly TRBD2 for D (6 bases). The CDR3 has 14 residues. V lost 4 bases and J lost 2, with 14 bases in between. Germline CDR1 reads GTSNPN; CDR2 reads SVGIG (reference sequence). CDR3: CAWNRAAGQETQYF. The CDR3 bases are TGTGCCTGGAATCGCGCGGCGGGGCAAGAGACCCAGTACTTC.

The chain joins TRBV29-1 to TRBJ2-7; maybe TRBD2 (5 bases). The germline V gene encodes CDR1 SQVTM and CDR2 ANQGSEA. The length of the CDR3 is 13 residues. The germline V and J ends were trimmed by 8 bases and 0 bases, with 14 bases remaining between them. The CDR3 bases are TGCAGCCCATCACCGGAGGCCTCCTACGAGCAGTACTTC. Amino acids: CSPSPEASYEQYF.

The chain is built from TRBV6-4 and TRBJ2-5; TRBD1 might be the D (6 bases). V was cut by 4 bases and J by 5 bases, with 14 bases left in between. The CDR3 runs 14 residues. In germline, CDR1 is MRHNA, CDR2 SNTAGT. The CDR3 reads CASSVTGLGETQYF. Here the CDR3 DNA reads TGTGCCAGCAGTGTGACAGGCTTAGGGGAGACCCAGTACTTC.

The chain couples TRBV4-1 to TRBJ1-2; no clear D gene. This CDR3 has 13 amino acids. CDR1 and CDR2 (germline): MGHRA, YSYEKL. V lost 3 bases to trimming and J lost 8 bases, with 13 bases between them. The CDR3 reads CASSHAPQRGYTF. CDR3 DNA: TGCGCCAGCAGCCATGCCCCCCAGCGAGGCTACACCTTC.

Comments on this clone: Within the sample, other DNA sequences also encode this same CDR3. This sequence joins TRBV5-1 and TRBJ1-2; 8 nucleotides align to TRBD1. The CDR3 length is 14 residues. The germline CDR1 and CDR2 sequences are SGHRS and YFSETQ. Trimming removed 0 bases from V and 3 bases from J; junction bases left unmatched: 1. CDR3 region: CASSLGQGYYGYTF. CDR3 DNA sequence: TGCGCCAGCAGCTTGGGACAGGGGTACTATGGCTACACCTTC.

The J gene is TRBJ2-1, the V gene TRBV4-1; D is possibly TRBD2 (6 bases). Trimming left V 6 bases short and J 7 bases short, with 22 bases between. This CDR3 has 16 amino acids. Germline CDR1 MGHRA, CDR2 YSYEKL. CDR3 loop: CASRGYSRRDGNEQFF. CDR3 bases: TGCGCCAGCAGGGGCTACTCGAGGCGGGATGGGAATGAGCAGTTCTTC.

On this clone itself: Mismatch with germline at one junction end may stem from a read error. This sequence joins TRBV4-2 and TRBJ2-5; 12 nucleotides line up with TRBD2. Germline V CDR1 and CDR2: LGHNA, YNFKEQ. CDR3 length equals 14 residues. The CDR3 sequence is CAGRLAGAQETQYF. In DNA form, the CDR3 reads TGTGCCGGCAGACTAGCGGGGGCCCAAGAGACCCAGTACTTC.

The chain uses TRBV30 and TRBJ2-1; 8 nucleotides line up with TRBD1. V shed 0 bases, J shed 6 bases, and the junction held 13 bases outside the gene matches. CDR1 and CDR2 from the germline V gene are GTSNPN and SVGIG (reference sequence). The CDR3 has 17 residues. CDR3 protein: CAWSVRQGARDGNEQFF. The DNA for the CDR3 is TGTGCCTGGAGTGTACGGCAGGGGGCGCGTGACGGCAATGAGCAGTTCTTC.

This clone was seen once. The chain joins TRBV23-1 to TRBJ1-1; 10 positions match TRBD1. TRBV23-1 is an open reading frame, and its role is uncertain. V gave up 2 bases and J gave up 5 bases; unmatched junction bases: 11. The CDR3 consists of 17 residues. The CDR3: CASSQRFSGQGVTEAFF. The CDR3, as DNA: TGCGCCAGCAGTCAAAGATTCAGTGGACAGGGGGTTACTGAAGCTTTCTTT.

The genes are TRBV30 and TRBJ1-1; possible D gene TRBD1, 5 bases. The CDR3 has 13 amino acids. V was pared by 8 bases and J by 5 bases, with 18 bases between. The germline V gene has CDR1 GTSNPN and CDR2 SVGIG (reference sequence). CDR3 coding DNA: TGTGCCGCGAATCAGGGAGGGTGGACTGAAGCTTTCTTT. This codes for CAANQGGWTEAFF.

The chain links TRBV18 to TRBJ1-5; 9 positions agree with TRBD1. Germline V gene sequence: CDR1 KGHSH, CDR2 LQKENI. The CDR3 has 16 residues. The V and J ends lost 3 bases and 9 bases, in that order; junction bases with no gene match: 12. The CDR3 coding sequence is TGTGCCAGCTCACCGTCGGGACAGGGTGGGATTCGGCCCCAGCATTTT. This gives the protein CASSPSGQGGIRPQHF.

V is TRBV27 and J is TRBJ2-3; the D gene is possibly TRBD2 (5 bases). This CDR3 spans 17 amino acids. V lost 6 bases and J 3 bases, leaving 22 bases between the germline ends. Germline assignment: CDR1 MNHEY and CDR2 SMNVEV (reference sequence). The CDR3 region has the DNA TGTGCCAGCAGACCTTACAACTCAGAGCGGAAAACAGATACGCAGTATTTT. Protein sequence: CASRPYNSERKTDTQYF.

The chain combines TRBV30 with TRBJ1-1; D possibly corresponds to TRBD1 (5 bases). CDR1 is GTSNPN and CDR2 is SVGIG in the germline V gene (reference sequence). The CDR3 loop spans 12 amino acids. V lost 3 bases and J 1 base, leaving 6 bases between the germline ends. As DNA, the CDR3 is TGTGCCTGGAGGACAGCGAACACTGAAGCTTTCTTT. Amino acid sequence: CAWRTANTEAFF.

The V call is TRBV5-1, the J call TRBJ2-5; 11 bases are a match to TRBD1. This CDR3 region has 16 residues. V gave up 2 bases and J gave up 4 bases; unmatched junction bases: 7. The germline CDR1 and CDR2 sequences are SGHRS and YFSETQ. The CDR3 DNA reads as TGCGCCAGCAGCTTCCAGACGGGGACAGGGGGAGAGACCCAGTACTTC. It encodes CASSFQTGTGGETQYF.

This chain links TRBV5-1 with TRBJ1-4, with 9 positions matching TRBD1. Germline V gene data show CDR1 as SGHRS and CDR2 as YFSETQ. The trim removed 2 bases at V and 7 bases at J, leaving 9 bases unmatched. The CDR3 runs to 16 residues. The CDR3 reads CASSFSGQGRAEKLFF. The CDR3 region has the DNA TGCGCCAGCAGCTTCTCGGGACAGGGACGAGCTGAAAAACTGTTTTTT.

The CDR3 region has the DNA TGTGCCAGCAGCCCCCGGACTAGCGGGAACTCTGAGCAGTTCTTC. This encodes CASSPRTSGNSEQFF. The chain has TRBV9 and TRBJ2-1, with 12 bases aligning to TRBD2. The CDR3 is 15 amino acids. V gave up 4 bases and J gave up 9 bases; unmatched junction bases: 8. Germline CDR1 is SGDLS and CDR2 is YYNGEE. Full variable domain (missing parts from reference TRBV9 and TRBJ2-1): DSGVTQTPKHLITATGQRVTLRCSPRSGDLSVYWYQQSLDQGLQFLIQYYNGEERAKGNILERFSAQQFPDLHSELNLSSLELGDSALYFCASSPRTSGNSEQFFGPGTRLTVL.

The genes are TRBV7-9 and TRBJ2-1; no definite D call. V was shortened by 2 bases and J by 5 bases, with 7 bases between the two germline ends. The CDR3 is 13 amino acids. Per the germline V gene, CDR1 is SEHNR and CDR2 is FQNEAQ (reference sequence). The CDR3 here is CASSLQANNEQFF. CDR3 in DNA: TGTGCCAGCAGCTTACAGGCTAACAATGAGCAGTTCTTC.

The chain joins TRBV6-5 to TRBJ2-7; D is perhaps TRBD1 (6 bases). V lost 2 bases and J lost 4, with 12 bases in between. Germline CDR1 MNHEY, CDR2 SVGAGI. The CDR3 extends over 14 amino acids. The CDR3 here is CASSYQFTGYEQYF. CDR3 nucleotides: TGTGCCAGCAGTTACCAGTTTACAGGGTACGAGCAGTACTTC.

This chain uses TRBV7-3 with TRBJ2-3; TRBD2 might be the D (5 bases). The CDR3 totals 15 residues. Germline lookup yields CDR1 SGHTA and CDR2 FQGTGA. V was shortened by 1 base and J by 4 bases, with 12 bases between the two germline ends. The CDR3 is CASSLNPGMADTQYF. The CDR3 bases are TGTGCCAGCAGCTTAAATCCGGGGATGGCAGATACGCAGTATTTT. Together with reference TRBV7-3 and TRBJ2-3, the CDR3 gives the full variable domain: GAGVSQTPSNKVTEKGKYVELRCDPISGHTALYWYRQSLGQGPEFLIYFQGTGAADDSGLPNDRFFAVRPEGSVSTLKIQRTERGDSAVYLCASSLNPGMADTQYFGPGTRLTVL.